This T cell receptor (beta chain) derives from a study of blood T cell repertoires in COVID-19 (dated by TCRdb to 2018 to 2021). About the full investigation: Collaborator samples came from the United States, Italy and Spain and covered acute and convalescent phases of COVID-19. The prospective study material was composed of cDNA or gDNA derived from T cells, B-cell-depleted T cells, or PBMCs. Subjects who had been exposed to COVID-19, were actively infected with it, or had recovered from it provided the deeply sampled blood TCRbeta repertoires that made up the dataset. The repertoires were made available in a free public database intended to serve as a resource for research on the immune response to SARS-CoV-2. The samples were drawn from the first 160 participants of the ongoing ImmuneRACE study and from 1,254 subjects provided by 6 global collaborators. The sample metadata nearly always contained a de-identified subject ID, COVID-19 status, age in years and sex. Where available, HLA class I and class II types were obtained from metadata supplied by the sample provider rather than from assay-based typing.

One collaborating source in Seattle enrolled patients during active infection and followed them longitudinally through the course of disease. Each collaborating institution followed its own protocols to collect whole blood in K2EDTA tubes. Collaborator samples were shipped for TCRbeta analysis as frozen whole blood, isolated PBMCs, or DNA extracted from either sample type. Broader findings and caveats from the paper: The amount of clinical and demographic metadata varied by source and participant and was provided uncurated.

In the case of this clone: It has no known antigen specificity. Base qualities were left out, and no much larger clone turns up one base away.

Germline trimming: 5 bases from V, 6 bases from J; junction bases outside gene matches: 7. The CDR3, from cysteine to phenylalanine, totals 15 residues. Just CDR3 DNA is preserved here, 45 bases in frame from base 1. The germline V gene yields MNHEY for CDR1 and SVGAGI for CDR2. The immunoSEQ Assay, a bias-controlled multiplex PCR, was used to amplify TCRbeta CDR3 regions from genomic DNA. Per the authors' processing: Within the assay, amplification of reference gene primers was used to estimate how many nucleated cells each sample contained. To quantify the absolute abundance of each unique TCRbeta CDR3 rearrangement, sequence reads were collapsed and filtered. For each sample, productive Simpson clonality was calculated as the square root of Simpson's diversity index over productive rearrangements. Here the immuneACCESS table is served through TCRdb, limited to in-frame sequences with V and J called. Missing clones are a known gap in these copies; in checked studies unresolved V genes cover under half, and the rest lacks a known reason. That table gives V, J and clone size, and the DNA gave D and trimming. The sample table lists roughly 240,000 clones, around 88% of them with a count of one. In total, the top ten clones hold about 6% of the sample.

Here the chain combines TRBV6-5 and TRBJ1-5, with 10 bases in between that match TRBD1. This clonotype was sampled from a woman older than 75 with COVID-19, enrolled during active disease. Sequenced sample: peripheral blood. The nucleotide sequence is given as TGTGCCAGCAGTCTTGGACAGGGGGGCGTTCAGCCCCAGCATTTT. This sequence encodes CASSLGQGGVQPQHF.